This T cell receptor (beta chain) comes out of a study of control samples from healthy donors and cancer patients. Clones were read by immunoSEQ multiplex PCR, and TCRdb kept only the in-frame ones, dropping some. The table lists 120,000 or so clones, approximately 89% of them singletons. The CDR3 loop spans 16 amino acids. V was clipped by 0 bases and J by 2 bases; unmatched bases: 4. The germline CDR1 and CDR2 sequences are LGHDT and YNNKEL (reference sequence). Sequencing was done on a sample of blood. The gene calls are TRBV3-1 (or the pseudogene TRBV3-2) and TRBJ1-5; 7 bases map to TRBD1. The clonotype was recovered from a woman aged 18-29 years in good health. The DNA for the CDR3 is TGTGCCAGCAGCCAAGAGTACAGGGGCGGCAATCAGCCCCAGCATTTT. Protein sequence: CASSQEYRGGNQPQHF.